The present entry profiles one T cell receptor beta chain with its context. Primed by a sample-barcoded 5' primer and a J-beta primer mix, a second PCR proceeded for roughly 6 to 12 cycles. A single record per CDR3 protein comes from TCRdb applying MiXCR to the 5' RACE reads. Here the sample spans about 1.8 million distinct CDR3 sequences, about 50% being singletons. This record belongs to a study of blood T cells in healthy people across ages. V dropped 0 bases and J dropped 3 bases, with 12 bases sitting between them. Per the germline V gene, CDR1 is SGHRS and CDR2 is YFSETQ. The CDR3 contains 15 residues.

The receptor's source is a woman aged 40 to 50 in good health. The specimen sequenced was blood. The rearrangement joins TRBV5-1 to TRBJ1-1, with a possible D match to TRBD1 (6 bases). The CDR3 reads CASSLGQGRHTEAFF. As DNA, the CDR3 is TGCGCCAGCAGCTTGGGGCAGGGGAGGCACACTGAAGCTTTCTTT.